Sequencing of this T cell receptor (beta chain) was carried out in a study of T cell changes during pregnancy in multiple sclerosis. Assay: immunoSEQ multiplex PCR; the TCRdb copy retains only in-frame clones and omits some. The table includes approximately 70,000 clones, roughly nine tenths detected once. The receptor comes from a female donor with multiple sclerosis, enrolled in a pregnancy study. This sample comprised peripheral blood, obtained after pregnancy.

Here the CDR3 reads CASSQGTGSHTEAFF. DNA of the CDR3: TGTGCCAGCAGCCAGGGGACAGGGTCGCACACTGAAGCTTTCTTT. The J gene is TRBJ1-1, the V gene TRBV7-9; 9 bases are shared with TRBD1. The CDR3 contains 15 residues. Trimming at V came to 5 bases and at J to 3 bases, leaving 7 bases not matched to a gene. Germline V CDR1 and CDR2: SEHNR, FQNEAQ (reference sequence).